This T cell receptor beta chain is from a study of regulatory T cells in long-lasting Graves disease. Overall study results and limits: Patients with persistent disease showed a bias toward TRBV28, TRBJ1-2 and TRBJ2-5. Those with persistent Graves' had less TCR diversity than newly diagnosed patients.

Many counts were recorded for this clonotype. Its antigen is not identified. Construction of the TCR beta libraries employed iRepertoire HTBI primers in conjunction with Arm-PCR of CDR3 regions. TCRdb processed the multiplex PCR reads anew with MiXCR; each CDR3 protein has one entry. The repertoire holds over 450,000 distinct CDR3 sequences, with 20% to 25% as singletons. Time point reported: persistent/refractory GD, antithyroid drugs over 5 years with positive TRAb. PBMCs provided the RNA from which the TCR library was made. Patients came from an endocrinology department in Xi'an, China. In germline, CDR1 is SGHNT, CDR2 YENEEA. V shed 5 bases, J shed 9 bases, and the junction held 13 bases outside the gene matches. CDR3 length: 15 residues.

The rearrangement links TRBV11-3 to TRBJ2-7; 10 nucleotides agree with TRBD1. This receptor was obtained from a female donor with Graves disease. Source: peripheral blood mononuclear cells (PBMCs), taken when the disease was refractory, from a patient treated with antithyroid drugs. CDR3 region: CASSQGQGTPRGQYF. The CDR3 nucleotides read TGTGCCAGCAGCCAGGGACAGGGGACGCCACGTGGGCAGTACTTC.